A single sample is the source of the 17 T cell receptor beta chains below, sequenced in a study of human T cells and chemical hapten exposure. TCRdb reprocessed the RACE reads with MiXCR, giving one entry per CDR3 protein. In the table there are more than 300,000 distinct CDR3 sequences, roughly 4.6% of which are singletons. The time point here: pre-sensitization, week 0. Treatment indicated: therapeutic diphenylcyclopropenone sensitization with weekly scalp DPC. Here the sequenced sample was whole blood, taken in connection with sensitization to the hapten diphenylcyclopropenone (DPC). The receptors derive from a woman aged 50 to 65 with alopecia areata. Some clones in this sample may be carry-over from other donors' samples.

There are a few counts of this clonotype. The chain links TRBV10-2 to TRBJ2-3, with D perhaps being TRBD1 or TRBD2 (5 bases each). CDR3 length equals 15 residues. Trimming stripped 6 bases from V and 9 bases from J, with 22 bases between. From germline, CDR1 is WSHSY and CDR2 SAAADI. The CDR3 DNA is TGCGCCAGCAGCCCCGGGACCATCGTCGGTGGGACGCAGTATTTT. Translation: CASSPGTIVGGTQYF.

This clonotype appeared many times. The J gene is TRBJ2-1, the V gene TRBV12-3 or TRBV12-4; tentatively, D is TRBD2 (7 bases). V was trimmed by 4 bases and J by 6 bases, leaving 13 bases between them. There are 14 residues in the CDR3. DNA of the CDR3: TGTGCCAGCAGTTGGGGGGGGGGCCCCAATGAGCAGTTCTTC. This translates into CASSWGGGPNEQFF.

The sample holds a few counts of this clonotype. The CDR3 spells CASSEPTGVNTEAFF. In DNA form, the CDR3 reads TGTGCCAGCAGTGAGCCCACAGGGGTGAACACTGAAGCTTTCTTT. The rearrangement uses TRBV6-5 and TRBJ1-1, with 7 positions matching TRBD1. The CDR3 is 15 residues long. From germline, CDR1 is MNHEY and CDR2 SVGAGI. Germline trimming cut 5 bases from V and 0 bases from J; bases unmatched to any gene: 6.

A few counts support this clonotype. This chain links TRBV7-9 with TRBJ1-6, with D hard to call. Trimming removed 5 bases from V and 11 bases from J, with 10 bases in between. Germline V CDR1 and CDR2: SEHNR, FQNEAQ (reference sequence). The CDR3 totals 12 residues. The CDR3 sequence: CASSHGNPPLHF. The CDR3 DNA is TGTGCCAGCAGCCACGGGAATCCACCCCTCCACTTT.

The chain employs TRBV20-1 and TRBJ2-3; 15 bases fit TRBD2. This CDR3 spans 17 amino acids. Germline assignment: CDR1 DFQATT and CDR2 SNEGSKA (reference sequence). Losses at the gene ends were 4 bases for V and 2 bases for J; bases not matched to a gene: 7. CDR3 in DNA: TGCAGTGCTAAGGGACTAGCGGGAGGATGGGTCACAGATACGCAGTATTTT. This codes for CSAKGLAGGWVTDTQYF.

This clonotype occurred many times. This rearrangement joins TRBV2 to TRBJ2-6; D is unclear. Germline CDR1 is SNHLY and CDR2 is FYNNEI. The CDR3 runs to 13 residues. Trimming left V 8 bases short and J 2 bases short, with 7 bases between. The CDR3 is CASLIPGANVLTF. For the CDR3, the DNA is TGTGCCAGCCTGATACCTGGGGCCAACGTCCTGACTTTC.

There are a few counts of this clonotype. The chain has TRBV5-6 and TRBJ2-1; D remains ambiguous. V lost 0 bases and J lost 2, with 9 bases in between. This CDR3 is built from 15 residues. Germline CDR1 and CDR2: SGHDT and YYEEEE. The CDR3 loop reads CASSLAADTYNEQFF. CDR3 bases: TGTGCCAGCAGCTTGGCAGCCGACACCTACAATGAGCAGTTCTTC.

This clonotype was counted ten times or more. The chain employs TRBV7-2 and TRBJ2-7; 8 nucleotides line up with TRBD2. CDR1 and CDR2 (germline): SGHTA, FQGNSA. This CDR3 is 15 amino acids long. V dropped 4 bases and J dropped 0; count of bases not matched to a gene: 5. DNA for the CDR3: TGTGCCAGCAGCTCCAGCGGGAGCTCCTCCTACGAGCAGTACTTC. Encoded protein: CASSSSGSSSYEQYF.

CDR3 sequence reads: CASSLNRGFTGELFF. The CDR3 DNA sequence: TGTGCCAGCAGTTTGAATAGGGGCTTTACCGGGGAGCTGTTTTTT. The V and J genes are TRBV27 and TRBJ2-2, with D tentatively TRBD1 (5 bases). V shed 3 bases and J shed 5 bases, with 13 bases lying between them. The germline V gene encodes CDR1 MNHEY and CDR2 SMNVEV (reference sequence). The CDR3 totals 15 residues.

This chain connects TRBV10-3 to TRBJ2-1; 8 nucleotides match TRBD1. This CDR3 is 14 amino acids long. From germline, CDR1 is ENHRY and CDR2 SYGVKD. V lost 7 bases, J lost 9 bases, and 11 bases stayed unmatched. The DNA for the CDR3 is TGTGCCATCACCTCCGGGACAGGAACCTTTGAGCAGTTCTTC. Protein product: CAITSGTGTFEQFF.

CDR3 DNA sequence: TGCAGTGTTCCTAGCGGGGGCCGCGCAGATACGCAGTATTTT. Its translation: CSVPSGGRADTQYF. The chain combines TRBV20-1 with TRBJ2-3, with 10 positions matching TRBD2. This CDR3 region has 14 residues. Germline V gene data show CDR1 as DFQATT and CDR2 as SNEGSKA (reference sequence). Germline trimming cut 7 bases from V and 4 bases from J; bases unmatched to any gene: 8.

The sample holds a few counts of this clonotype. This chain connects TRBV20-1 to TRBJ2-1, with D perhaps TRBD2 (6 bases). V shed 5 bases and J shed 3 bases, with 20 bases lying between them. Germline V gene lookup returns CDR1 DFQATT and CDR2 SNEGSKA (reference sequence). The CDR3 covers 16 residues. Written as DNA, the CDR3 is TGCAGTGCTTTTTCCGGGACTCAAGGCATCTACAATGAGCAGTTCTTC. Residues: CSAFSGTQGIYNEQFF.

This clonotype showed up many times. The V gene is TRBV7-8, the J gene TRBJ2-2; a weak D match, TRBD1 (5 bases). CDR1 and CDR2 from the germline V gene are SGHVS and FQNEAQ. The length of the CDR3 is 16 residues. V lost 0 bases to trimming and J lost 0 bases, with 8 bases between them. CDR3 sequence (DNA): TGTGCCAGCAGCTTAGCGACAGACTCGAACACCGGGGAGCTGTTTTTT. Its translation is CASSLATDSNTGELFF. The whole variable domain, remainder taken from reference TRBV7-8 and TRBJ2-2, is GAGVSQSPRYKVAKRGQDVALRCDPISGHVSLFWYQQALGQGPEFLTYFQNEAQLDKSGLPSDRFFAERPEGSVSTLKIQRTQQEDSAVYLCASSLATDSNTGELFFGEGSRLTVL.

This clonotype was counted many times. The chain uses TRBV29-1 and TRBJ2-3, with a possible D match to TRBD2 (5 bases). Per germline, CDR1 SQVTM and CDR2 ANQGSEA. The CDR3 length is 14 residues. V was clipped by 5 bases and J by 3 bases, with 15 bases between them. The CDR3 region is CSVRELPQTDTQYF. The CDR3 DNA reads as TGCAGCGTTCGGGAATTACCCCAGACAGATACGCAGTATTTT.

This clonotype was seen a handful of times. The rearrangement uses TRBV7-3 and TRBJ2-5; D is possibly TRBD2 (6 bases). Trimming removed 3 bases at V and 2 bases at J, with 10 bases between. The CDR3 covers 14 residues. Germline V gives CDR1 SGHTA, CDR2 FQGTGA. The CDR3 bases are TGTGCCAGCAGCTTTGGAGGGGAACAAGAGACCCAGTACTTC. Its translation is CASSFGGEQETQYF.

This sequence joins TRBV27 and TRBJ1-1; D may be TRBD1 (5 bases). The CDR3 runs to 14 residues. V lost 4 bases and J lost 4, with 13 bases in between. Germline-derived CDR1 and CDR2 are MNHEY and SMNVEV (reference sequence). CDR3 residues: CASSSLRGVTEAFF. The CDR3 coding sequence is TGTGCCAGCAGTTCCCTCCGAGGGGTCACTGAAGCTTTCTTT.

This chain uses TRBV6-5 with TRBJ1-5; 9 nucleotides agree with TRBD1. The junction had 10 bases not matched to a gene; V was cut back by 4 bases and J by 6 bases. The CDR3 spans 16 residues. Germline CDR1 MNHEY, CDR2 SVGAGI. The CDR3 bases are TGTGCCAGCAGTTCACTATGGACAGGGGTGGCTCAGCCCCAGCATTTT. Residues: CASSSLWTGVAQPQHF.